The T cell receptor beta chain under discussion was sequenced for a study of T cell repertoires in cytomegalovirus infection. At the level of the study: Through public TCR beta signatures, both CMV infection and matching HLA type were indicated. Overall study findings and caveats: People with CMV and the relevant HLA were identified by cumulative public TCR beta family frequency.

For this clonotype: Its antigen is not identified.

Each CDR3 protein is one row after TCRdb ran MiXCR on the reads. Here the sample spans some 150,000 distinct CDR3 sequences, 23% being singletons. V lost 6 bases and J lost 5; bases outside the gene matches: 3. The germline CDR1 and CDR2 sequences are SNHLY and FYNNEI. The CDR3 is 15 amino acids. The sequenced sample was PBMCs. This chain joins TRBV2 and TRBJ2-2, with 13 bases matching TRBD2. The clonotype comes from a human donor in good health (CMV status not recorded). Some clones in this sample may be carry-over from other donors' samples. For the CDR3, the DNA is TGTGCCAGCAGCGGGACTAGCGGGGCTACCGGGGAGCTGTTTTTT. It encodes CASSGTSGATGELFF. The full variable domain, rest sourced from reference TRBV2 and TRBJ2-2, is EPEVTQTPSHQVTQMGQEVILRCVPISNHLYFYWYRQILGQKVEFLVSFYNNEISEKSEIFDDQFSVERPDGSNFTLKIRSTKLEDSAMYFCASSGTSGATGELFFGEGSRLTVL.